The 9 T cell receptor beta chains presented below share a single source sample, sequenced in a study of T cells in Graves' hyperthyroidism and ophthalmopathy. RNA transcripts provided the source from which TCR beta CDR3 regions were amplified. The TCR CDR3 first-round RT-PCR relied on the HTBI primer set. TCRdb used MiXCR to reprocess the multiplex PCR reads, holding one entry per CDR3 protein. The repertoire holds roughly 520,000 distinct CDR3 sequences, around 24% seen once, with roughly 12% in the top ten. Sequencing was performed on blood. Receptors were obtained from a woman between 25 and 40 years old with Graves' ophthalmopathy.

This clonotype came up once. The chain couples TRBV5-5 to TRBJ1-2; D is unclear. Per germline, CDR1 SGHKS and CDR2 YYEKEE (reference sequence). V lost 0 bases, J lost 8 bases, and 17 bases lay in between. The CDR3 is 15 amino acids. The CDR3, as DNA: TGTGCCAGCAGCTTGGAATACCGCCCCTTGCGGGGCTACACCTTC. Translation gives CASSLEYRPLRGYTF.

This clonotype was seen at least ten times. The chain couples TRBV12-3 or TRBV12-4 to TRBJ2-7, with D unresolved. Trimming shortened V by 3 bases and J by 2 bases, and 8 bases separated the two germline ends. The CDR3 is made up of 13 amino acids. This chain's CDR3 is CASSLWLTYEQYF. CDR3 nucleotide sequence: TGTGCCAGCAGTTTGTGGCTTACCTACGAGCAGTACTTC.

The chain is built from TRBV11-1 and TRBJ2-7; 11 nucleotides agree with TRBD2. There are 17 residues in the CDR3. V shed 4 bases, J shed 1 base, and the junction held 9 bases outside the gene matches. Germline loops: CDR1 SGHAT, CDR2 FQDESV (reference sequence). CDR3 nucleotide sequence: TGTGCCAGCAGCTCTAGCGGGAGGCAGTCCCCATCCTACGAGCAGTACTTC. Translating gives CASSSSGRQSPSYEQYF.

The table lists this clonotype with many counts. The V call is TRBV6-5, the J call TRBJ1-3; 7 nucleotides agree with TRBD1. The germline V gene has CDR1 MNHEY and CDR2 SVGAGI. V gave up 4 bases and J gave up 6 bases; unmatched junction bases: 12. The CDR3 has 16 amino acids. CDR3 sequence: CASSFSRTGSLNTIYF. The DNA for the CDR3 is TGTGCCAGCAGTTTTAGCCGGACAGGTTCCTTAAACACCATATATTTT.

The V gene is TRBV20-1, the J gene TRBJ2-5; the D call may be TRBD1 or TRBD2 (5 bases each). Germline CDR1 and CDR2: DFQATT and SNEGSKA (reference sequence). This CDR3 comprises 17 residues. V lost 3 bases and J lost 5, with 25 bases in between. This chain's CDR3 is CSASRTRDEGEGETQYF. CDR3 DNA sequence: TGCAGTGCTAGCCGCACCCGGGACGAGGGAGAGGGGGAGACCCAGTACTTC.

This clonotype was seen repeatedly, ten times or more. The V and J genes are TRBV10-3 and TRBJ2-2, with unresolved D. Germline V gene sequence: CDR1 ENHRY, CDR2 SYGVKD. The CDR3 contains 13 residues. V was clipped by 5 bases and J by 5 bases, with 9 bases between them. The CDR3 spells CAISRDKTGELFF. The CDR3 DNA reads TGTGCCATCAGTCGTGATAAGACCGGGGAGCTGTTTTTT.

The CDR3 loop is CASSPTTGLRTKGYTF. The CDR3 coding sequence is TGCGCCAGCAGCCCTACAACGGGGTTGAGGACTAAGGGCTACACCTTC. The chain combines TRBV5-1 with TRBJ1-2, with D unresolved. Trimming stripped 4 bases from V and 8 bases from J, with 24 bases between. The CDR3 contains 16 residues. CDR1 is SGHRS and CDR2 is YFSETQ in the germline V gene. Full variable domain (outside the CDR3, taken from reference TRBV5-1 and TRBJ1-2): KAGVTQTPRYLIKTRGQQVTLSCSPISGHRSVSWYQQTPGQGLQFLFEYFSETQRNKGNFPGRFSGRQFSNSRSEMNVSTLELGDSALYLCASSPTTGLRTKGYTFGSGTRLTVV.

The sample holds many counts of this clonotype. V and J are TRBV12-3 or TRBV12-4 and TRBJ2-7; D call uncertain. The CDR3 is 12 amino acids. V was shortened by 1 base and J by 10 bases, with 11 bases between the two germline ends. The CDR3, as DNA: TGTGCCAGCAGTTTAGGGTTACCCGAACAGTACTTC. It codes for CASSLGLPEQYF.

This clonotype was seen repeatedly, ten times or more. V gene TRBV19 combines with J gene TRBJ2-7; 7 bases agree with TRBD1. The V and J ends lost 3 bases and 3 bases, in that order; junction bases with no gene match: 2. CDR1 is LNHDA and CDR2 is SQIVND in the germline V gene (reference sequence). The CDR3 runs to 13 residues. CDR3: CASSMQGVYEQYF. As DNA, the CDR3 is TGTGCCAGTAGTATGCAGGGGGTCTACGAGCAGTACTTC.